This TCR beta chain was sequenced in a study of T cell changes during pregnancy in multiple sclerosis. TCRdb's table, derived via immunoSEQ multiplex PCR, lists solely in-frame clones and lacks some. This table has about 85,000 clones, 90% to 95% appearing once. The clonotype comes from a female donor with multiple sclerosis, enrolled in a pregnancy study. The sequenced sample was peripheral blood, obtained in the first trimester of pregnancy.

For the CDR3, the DNA is TGTGCCAGCAGCTTTATACGGGAAAGTCGCTACGAGCAGTACTTC. Translation gives CASSFIRESRYEQYF. This chain connects TRBV12-1 to TRBJ2-7; no check of the table's D call, TRBD2, against the DNA was made. TRBV12-1 is assigned pseudogene status. The CDR3 covers 15 residues.